A single sample gave rise to the 23 T cell receptor beta chains below, sequenced in a study of cytomegalovirus exposure and HLA in healthy donors. The PCR made use of 60 Vbeta and 13 Jbeta primers. Clones were sequenced by immunoSEQ multiplex PCR, and TCRdb holds only the in-frame ones, with some missing. This repertoire shows about 130,000 clones, 70% to 85% found once; its top ten account for over 1.5%. The material sequenced was PBMCs. These receptors all stem from a boy younger than 18 in good health and CMV-seronegative.

This clone was counted a single time. The CDR3 coding sequence is TGCGCCAGCAGCCCCGGGTACCCTGCAACTAATGAAAAACTGTTTTTT. Translated: CASSPGYPATNEKLFF. The chain carries TRBV5-1 and TRBJ1-4, with D uncertain. CDR1 SGHRS and CDR2 YFSETQ come from the germline V gene. Trimming stripped 4 bases from V and 0 bases from J, with 13 bases between. This CDR3 is built from 16 residues.

This chain connects TRBV7-9 to TRBJ2-1, with D perhaps matching TRBD1 (5 bases). The CDR3 runs 14 residues. CDR1 is SEHNR, CDR2 FQNEAQ, per germline (reference sequence). V lost 2 bases to trimming and J lost 5 bases, with 10 bases between them. As DNA, the CDR3 is TGTGCCAGCAGCTTAATAAAAGGGGACAATGAGCAGTTCTTC. This encodes CASSLIKGDNEQFF.

This clone was observed a few times. The V call is TRBV7-8, the J call TRBJ2-3, with 7 positions matching TRBD1. The trim removed 5 bases at V and 5 bases at J, leaving 4 bases unmatched. Germline CDR1 and CDR2: SGHVS and FQNEAQ. The CDR3 runs 13 residues. CDR3 sequence reads: CASSRTGEDTQYF. The DNA of the CDR3 is TGTGCCAGCAGCCGGACAGGAGAAGATACGCAGTATTTT.

V and J are TRBV6-5 and TRBJ2-7, with TRBD1 as a possible D gene (6 bases). Germline assignment: CDR1 MNHEY and CDR2 SVGAGI. The germline V and J ends were trimmed by 6 bases and 2 bases, with 14 bases remaining between them. The CDR3 sequence is 14 residues long. The CDR3 DNA follows: TGTGCCAGCAGGACGACAGGAAGGACCTACGAGCAGTACTTC. Protein product: CASRTTGRTYEQYF.

The V and J genes are TRBV18 and TRBJ2-7, with 7 bases that match TRBD1. The CDR3 totals 14 residues. With V trimmed by 6 bases and J by 5 bases, 10 bases remained unmatched. CDR1 is KGHSH, CDR2 LQKENI, per germline. The chain's CDR3 is CASSRDRVRHEQYF. CDR3 coding DNA: TGTGCCAGCTCCCGCGACAGGGTTCGCCACGAGCAGTACTTC.

This chain joins TRBV27 and TRBJ2-1, with 10 bases that match TRBD2. Germline V gene sequence: CDR1 MNHEY, CDR2 SMNVEV (reference sequence). Trimming removed 6 bases from V and 2 bases from J; junction bases left unmatched: 7. CDR3 length equals 16 residues. CDR3 residues: CASRRPTSGPYNEQFF. The CDR3 region has the DNA TGTGCCAGCAGGAGACCGACTAGCGGGCCCTACAATGAGCAGTTCTTC.

The V gene is TRBV27, the J gene TRBJ1-1; 7 bases map to TRBD1. Germline assignment: CDR1 MNHEY and CDR2 SMNVEV (reference sequence). The V and J ends lost 8 bases and 5 bases, in that order; junction bases with no gene match: 2. The CDR3 totals 11 residues. For the CDR3, the DNA is TGTGCCAGCCTCAGGGGGACTGAAGCTTTCTTT. It translates to CASLRGTEAFF.

The count of this clone is one. This chain uses TRBV7-2 with TRBJ1-1; 7 nucleotides match TRBD1. The CDR3 extends over 18 amino acids. Germline assignment: CDR1 SGHTA and CDR2 FQGNSA. Losses at the gene ends were 2 bases for V and 4 bases for J; bases not matched to a gene: 16. The CDR3 is CASSLTAAVGGRRTEAFF. CDR3 in DNA: TGTGCCAGCAGCTTAACGGCAGCGGTAGGGGGCAGGCGCACTGAAGCTTTCTTT.

J is TRBJ2-5 and V is TRBV11-2; a possible D gene is TRBD2 (6 bases). CDR1 SGHAT and CDR2 FQNNGV come from the germline V gene. The germline V and J ends were trimmed by 5 bases and 4 bases, with 14 bases remaining between them. The CDR3 has 14 residues. The DNA of the CDR3 is TGTGCCAGCAGCGAGTGGAGGGGTGGAGAGACCCAGTACTTC. Translation: CASSEWRGGETQYF.

A note on this clone: One end of the junction fails to match germline, which may point to a read error. For the CDR3, the DNA is TGTGCCAGCAGTGAAACGACAGGGGGCTTTGGCTACCCCTTC. It encodes CASSETTGGFGYPF. This sequence joins TRBV6-1 and TRBJ1-2, with 10 bases identical to TRBD1. Germline-derived CDR1 and CDR2 are MNHNS and SASEGT. The CDR3 is made up of 14 amino acids.

The J gene is TRBJ2-5, the V gene TRBV2; maybe TRBD1 (6 bases). The germline V gene encodes CDR1 SNHLY and CDR2 FYNNEI. The germline V and J ends were trimmed by 3 bases and 5 bases, with 13 bases remaining between them. The CDR3 totals 14 residues. CDR3 nucleotide sequence: TGTGCCAGCAGTGAGCGGCAGGGGTATGAGACCCAGTACTTC. This encodes CASSERQGYETQYF.

The V call is TRBV14, the J call TRBJ2-1, with D possibly being TRBD1 (5 bases). The V end lost 4 bases, the J end lost 2 bases, and 12 bases lay between the germline ends. Germline V gene lookup returns CDR1 SGHDN and CDR2 FVKESK. CDR3 length: 15 residues. The CDR3 sequence: CASSPLLTAYNEQFF. CDR3 bases: TGTGCCAGCAGCCCCCTATTGACAGCCTACAATGAGCAGTTCTTC. Full variable domain (outside the CDR3, taken from reference TRBV14 and TRBJ2-1): EAGVTQFPSHSVIEKGQTVTLRCDPISGHDNLYWYRRVMGKEIKFLLHFVKESKQDESGMPNNRFLAERTGGTYSTLKVQPAELEDSGVYFCASSPLLTAYNEQFFGPGTRLTVL.

The rearrangement joins TRBV7-6 to TRBJ1-2; D might be TRBD1 (6 bases). V gave up 2 bases and J gave up 7 bases, with 14 bases separating them. The CDR3 spans 14 residues. The germline gives CDR1 SGHVS, CDR2 FNYEAQ. CDR3 protein: CASSLFQGRPGYTF. The DNA for the CDR3 is TGTGCCAGCAGCTTATTTCAGGGGCGACCTGGCTACACCTTC.

This clone is a singleton in its sample. V is TRBV9 and J is TRBJ1-3, with D uncertain. The CDR3 extends over 17 amino acids. Germline CDR1 reads SGDLS; CDR2 reads YYNGEE. V lost 0 bases, J lost 0 bases, and 13 bases lay in between. For the CDR3, the DNA is TGTGCCAGCAGCGTAGAGCTATTCGTAGACTCTGGAAACACCATATATTTT. This encodes CASSVELFVDSGNTIYF.

V usage is TRBV4-1 and J usage is TRBJ1-2; tentative D call: TRBD1 (6 bases). The germline V and J ends were trimmed by 1 base and 8 bases, with 14 bases remaining between them. Germline V gives CDR1 MGHRA, CDR2 YSYEKL. This CDR3 has 14 amino acids. CDR3 coding DNA: TGCGCCAGCAGCCAAGGGGACACCGCGAGGGGCTACACCTTC. Residues: CASSQGDTARGYTF.

The chain employs TRBV7-3 and TRBJ1-1, with a tentative D call TRBD1 (5 bases). Germline V gene lookup returns CDR1 SGHTA and CDR2 FQGTGA. The CDR3 runs to 13 residues. V was trimmed by 6 bases and J by 1 base, leaving 9 bases between them. CDR3 in DNA: TGTGCCAGCAGGCGAGACAGGAACACTGAAGCTTTCTTT. Translating gives CASRRDRNTEAFF.

This chain uses TRBV5-1 with TRBJ2-7, with D perhaps matching TRBD2 (6 bases). The CDR3 extends over 13 amino acids. The V gene lost 3 bases and the J gene lost 2 bases, with 9 bases spanning the gap. Per the germline V gene, CDR1 is SGHRS and CDR2 is YFSETQ. The CDR3 bases are TGCGCCAGCAGCTGGGACTTCACCTACGAGCAGTACTTC. It yields the protein CASSWDFTYEQYF.

This clone has a single count. This rearrangement joins TRBV7-9 to TRBJ1-2, with D possibly TRBD1 on 5 matching bases. Trimming shortened V by 5 bases and J by 4 bases, and 14 bases separated the two germline ends. Looked up from germline, CDR1 is SEHNR and CDR2 is FQNEAQ (reference sequence). This CDR3 comprises 14 residues. The CDR3 bases are TGTGCCAGCAGCAGCAGGGAGGGCAGCTATGGCTACACCTTC. This sequence encodes CASSSREGSYGYTF.

The chain recombines TRBV28 with TRBJ1-5; weak D call: TRBD1 (5 bases). This CDR3 contains 17 residues. Germline loops: CDR1 MDHEN, CDR2 SYDVKM. Trimming pared 6 bases from V and 0 bases from J, leaving 18 bases between. CDR3 nucleotides: TGTGCCAGCAGCCGGACCCGACAGATTTATAGCAATCAGCCCCAGCATTTT. It codes for CASSRTRQIYSNQPQHF. The variable domain in full, completed from reference TRBV28 and TRBJ1-5, reads DVKVTQSSRYLVKRTGEKVFLECVQDMDHENMFWYRQDPGLGLRLIYFSYDVKMKEKGDIPEGYSVSREKKERFSLILESASTNQTSMYLCASSRTRQIYSNQPQHFGDGTRLSIL.

The J gene is TRBJ2-2, the V gene TRBV9, with D possibly matching TRBD2 (6 bases). Trimming left V 4 bases short and J 1 base short, with 17 bases between. Germline lookup yields CDR1 SGDLS and CDR2 YYNGEE. The CDR3 is 17 residues long. CDR3 protein: CASSLWEVSGNTGELFF. The DNA of the CDR3 is TGTGCCAGCAGCCTCTGGGAGGTCAGCGGGAACACCGGGGAGCTGTTTTTT.

V is TRBV6-6 and J is TRBJ2-5, with D tentatively TRBD2 (6 bases). V was pared by 4 bases and J by 5 bases, with 8 bases between. CDR3 length: 12 residues. The germline V gene encodes CDR1 MNHNY and CDR2 SVGAGI (reference sequence). For the CDR3, the DNA is TGTGCCAGCAGTTGGGGGGAGGAGACCCAGTACTTC. Encoded protein: CASSWGEETQYF.

The genes are TRBV14 and TRBJ2-1; D possibly corresponds to TRBD2 (6 bases). The germline CDR1 and CDR2 sequences are SGHDN and FVKESK. CDR3 length: 17 residues. The germline V and J ends were trimmed by 4 bases and 2 bases, with 18 bases remaining between them. CDR3 protein: CASSRQVGGLAYNEQFF. For the CDR3, the DNA is TGTGCCAGCAGCCGCCAAGTAGGAGGGCTCGCCTACAATGAGCAGTTCTTC.

This clone is a singleton in its sample. The chain recombines TRBV19 with TRBJ2-1, with a possible D match to TRBD2 (6 bases). Looked up from germline, CDR1 is LNHDA and CDR2 is SQIVND (reference sequence). V dropped 1 base and J dropped 2 bases, with 9 bases sitting between them. The CDR3 sequence is 15 residues long. The CDR3 DNA follows: TGTGCCAGTAGTATAGGTGCGGGACCCTACAATGAGCAGTTCTTC. Protein sequence: CASSIGAGPYNEQFF.